The 14 T cell receptor beta chains presented below share a single source sample, sequenced in a study of blood T cells in healthy people across ages. The second PCR ran roughly 6 to 11 cycles with a sample-barcoded 5' primer and J-beta primers. TCRdb independently ran MiXCR on the 5' RACE reads; one entry per CDR3 protein. The sample consists of about 970,000 distinct CDR3 sequences, roughly 50% of them appearing once. The material sequenced was blood. The receptors shown here come from a woman in her sixties or seventies in good health.

The J gene is TRBJ1-1, the V gene TRBV12-3 or TRBV12-4; TRBD1 matches 7 bases. CDR3 length equals 12 residues. The V gene end was trimmed by 3 bases and the J gene end by 11 bases; junction bases not matched to a gene: 6. The CDR3 sequence is CASSFDRERAFF. CDR3 coding DNA: TGTGCCAGCAGTTTCGACAGGGAGAGGGCTTTCTTT.

This clonotype was observed many times. V usage is TRBV27 and J usage is TRBJ2-5; 7 bases fit TRBD2. The CDR3 runs 15 residues. The V segment lost 3 bases and the J segment 1 base; nucleotides outside the gene matches: 5. Germline CDR1 reads MNHEY; CDR2 reads SMNVEV (reference sequence). CDR3 sequence reads: CASSFRGGTQETQYF. In DNA, the CDR3 is TGTGCCAGCAGTTTTCGGGGAGGGACCCAAGAGACCCAGTACTTC.

This clonotype was seen a few times. The CDR3 sequence: CSVEVQTNEQFF. CDR3 in DNA: TGCAGCGTTGAAGTTCAGACAAATGAGCAGTTCTTC. V gene TRBV29-1 combines with J gene TRBJ2-1, with D hard to call. The CDR3 extends over 12 amino acids. Trimming removed 1 base at V and 7 bases at J, with 8 bases between. Germline-derived CDR1 and CDR2 are SQVTM and ANQGSEA.

CDR3 bases: TGTGCCAGCAGTTACGGGCTAGCGGATTTGAACACCGGGGAGCTGTTTTTT. Translation: CASSYGLADLNTGELFF. This chain connects TRBV6-6 to TRBJ2-2, with 7 bases matching TRBD2. The J segment lost 1 base and the V segment lost 2 bases, leaving 7 bases of the junction unmatched. CDR3 length: 17 residues. CDR1 MNHNY and CDR2 SVGAGI come from the germline V gene (reference sequence).

This rearrangement joins TRBV20-1 to TRBJ2-3; tentative D call: TRBD2 (7 bases). Trimming left V 5 bases short and J 1 base short, with 16 bases between. Germline CDR1 DFQATT, CDR2 SNEGSKA (reference sequence). The CDR3 loop spans 15 amino acids. The DNA for the CDR3 is TGCAGTGCTCTCCCGCGGGGGCGGGGCACAGATACGCAGTATTTT. Translation gives CSALPRGRGTDTQYF.

The V call is TRBV20-1, the J call TRBJ2-7, with TRBD2 matching over 16 bases. There are 20 residues in the CDR3. Germline values: CDR1 DFQATT, CDR2 SNEGSKA (reference sequence). V gave up 0 bases and J gave up 3 bases; unmatched junction bases: 14. As DNA, the CDR3 is TGCAGTGCTAGAGACCTAGAGGGGACTAGCGGGAGGGCCTTGTACTACGAGCAGTACTTC. Its protein product is CSARDLEGTSGRALYYEQYF.

The rearrangement uses TRBV4-1 and TRBJ1-5; D ambiguous. V was shortened by 0 bases and J by 2 bases, with 11 bases between the two germline ends. Germline CDR1 reads MGHRA; CDR2 reads YSYEKL. This CDR3 contains 16 residues. As DNA, the CDR3 is TGCGCCAGCAGCCAAGAGCGGTTTGCGGGCAATCAGCCCCAGCATTTT. Translation gives CASSQERFAGNQPQHF.

The chain has TRBV11-2 and TRBJ2-4, with D possibly matching TRBD2 (5 bases). This CDR3 region has 13 residues. The V end lost 2 bases, the J end lost 7 bases, and 9 bases lay between the germline ends. Germline loops: CDR1 SGHAT, CDR2 FQNNGV. For the CDR3, the DNA is TGTGCCAGCAGCTTAATAGGACTGAACATTCAGTACTTC. As protein: CASSLIGLNIQYF.

This clonotype was counted only a few times. This rearrangement joins TRBV12-3 or TRBV12-4 to TRBJ1-5; D is possibly TRBD1 (6 bases). The CDR3 contains 13 residues. V shed 5 bases and J shed 6 bases, with 11 bases lying between them. CDR3 nucleotides: TGTGCCAGCAGTAGGGGGACGGGTCAGCCCCAGCATTTT. Translating it yields CASSRGTGQPQHF.

V is TRBV20-1 and J is TRBJ2-1, with 8 bases identical to TRBD2. CDR1 and CDR2 (germline): DFQATT, SNEGSKA (reference sequence). Losses at the gene ends were 7 bases for V and 7 bases for J; bases not matched to a gene: 15. The CDR3 is 15 amino acids. In DNA form, the CDR3 reads TGCAGTGTTAGCGGTTCCTTAGCGGGAAGGAATGAGCAGTTCTTC. Encoded protein: CSVSGSLAGRNEQFF.

About this clonotype: Germline and junction disagree at one end, which may indicate a read error. The chain joins TRBV6-4 to TRBJ2-3, with a weak D call TRBD1 (6 bases). Germline V gene lookup returns CDR1 MRHNA and CDR2 SNTAGT. This CDR3 is built from 16 residues. CDR3 protein: CVSSARGTYSTDTQYF. CDR3 coding DNA: TGTGTCAGCAGTGCCCGTGGGACATATAGCACAGATACGCAGTATTTT.

The table lists this clonotype with a few counts. The chain employs TRBV28 and TRBJ2-4; D unresolved. Per germline, CDR1 MDHEN and CDR2 SYDVKM. The CDR3 is made up of 14 amino acids. With 3 bases removed from V and 9 bases from J, the gap between germline ends came to 15 bases. CDR3 region: CASSFPPLIGIQYF. In DNA, the CDR3 is TGTGCCAGCAGTTTTCCCCCTTTGATTGGCATTCAGTACTTC.

This chain connects TRBV3-1 to TRBJ2-5; 9 positions match TRBD2. V shed 4 bases and J 2 bases; nucleotides not matched to a gene: 8. There are 16 residues in the CDR3. In germline, CDR1 is LGHDT, CDR2 YNNKEL (reference sequence). The CDR3 DNA reads as TGTGCCAGCAGCCGGGTAGCGGGAGCGGGTCAAGAGACCCAGTACTTC. Translation: CASSRVAGAGQETQYF.

V gene TRBV5-1 combines with J gene TRBJ1-1, with D perhaps matching TRBD1 (6 bases). The CDR3 length is 15 residues. Germline CDR1 and CDR2: SGHRS and YFSETQ. V was cut by 0 bases and J by 1 base, with 10 bases left in between. For the CDR3, the DNA is TGCGCCAGCAGCTTGGACAGGGCTAGGAACACTGAAGCTTTCTTT. Translating gives CASSLDRARNTEAFF.